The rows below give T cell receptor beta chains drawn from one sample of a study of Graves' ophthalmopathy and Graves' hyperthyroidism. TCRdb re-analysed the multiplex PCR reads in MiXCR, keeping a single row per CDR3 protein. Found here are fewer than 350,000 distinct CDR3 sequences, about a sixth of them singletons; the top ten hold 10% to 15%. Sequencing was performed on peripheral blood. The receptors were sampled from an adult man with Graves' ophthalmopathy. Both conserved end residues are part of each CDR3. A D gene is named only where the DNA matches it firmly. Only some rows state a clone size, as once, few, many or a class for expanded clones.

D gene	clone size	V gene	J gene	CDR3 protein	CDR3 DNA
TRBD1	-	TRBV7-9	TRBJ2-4	CASSEGTELAKNIQYF	TGTGCCAGCAGCGAGGGGACAGAACTAGCCAAAAACATTCAGTACTTC
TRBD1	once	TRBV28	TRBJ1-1	CASRGDRGYSEAFF	TGTGCCAGCAGGGGGGACAGGGGGTATTCTGAAGCTTTCTTT
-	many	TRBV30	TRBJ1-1	CAWRSGREDEAFF	TGTGCCTGGAGAAGTGGCAGGGAAGATGAAGCTTTCTTT
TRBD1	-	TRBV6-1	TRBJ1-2	CASSPRDRGSYGYTF	TGTGCCAGCAGTCCCCGGGACAGGGGAAGTTATGGCTACACCTTC
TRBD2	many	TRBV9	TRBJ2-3	CASSVSAGKEDTQYF	TGTGCCAGCAGCGTTTCAGCGGGGAAGGAGGATACGCAGTATTTT
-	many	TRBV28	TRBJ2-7	CASSFRVPSYEQYF	TGTGCCAGCAGTTTTAGGGTTCCATCCTACGAGCAGTACTTC
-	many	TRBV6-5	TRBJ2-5	CASSYNSQETQYF	TGTGCCAGCAGTTACAACAGCCAAGAGACCCAGTACTTC
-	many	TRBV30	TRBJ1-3	CAWTFRATPRDTIYF	TGTGCCTGGACCTTTCGGGCTACACCCAGGGACACCATATATTTT
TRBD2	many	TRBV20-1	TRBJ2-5	CSAERGLAGEAGEETQYF	TGCAGTGCTGAGAGGGGGCTAGCGGGAGAGGCAGGAGAAGAGACCCAGTACTTC
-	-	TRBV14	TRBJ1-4	CASSQAEKLFF	TGTGCCAGCAGCCAAGCTGAAAAACTGTTTTTT
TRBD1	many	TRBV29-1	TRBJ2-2	CSVPGQGDTGELFF	TGCAGCGTTCCGGGACAGGGGGACACCGGGGAGCTGTTTTTT
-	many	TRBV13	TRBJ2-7	CASSFRDGSYEQYF	TGTGCCAGCAGCTTCCGGGACGGTTCCTACGAGCAGTACTTC
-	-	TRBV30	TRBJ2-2	CAWNIGGDTGELFF	TGTGCCTGGAATATAGGGGGGGACACCGGGGAGCTGTTTTTT
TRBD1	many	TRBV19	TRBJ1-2	CASSIDRDSYGYTF	TGTGCCAGTAGTATAGACCGGGACAGCTATGGCTACACCTTC
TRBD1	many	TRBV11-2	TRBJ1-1	CASSLELRGGTEAFF	TGTGCCAGCAGCTTAGAACTCAGGGGGGGGACTGAAGCTTTCTTT
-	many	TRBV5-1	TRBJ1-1	CASSWKRGTEAFF	TGCGCCAGCAGCTGGAAGCGAGGTACTGAAGCTTTCTTT
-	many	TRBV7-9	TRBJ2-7	CASSRINQGYEQYF	TGTGCCAGCAGTCGTATAAATCAGGGTTACGAGCAGTACTTC
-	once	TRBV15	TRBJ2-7	CASRLGIYEQYF	TGTGCCAGCAGGCTTGGGATATACGAGCAGTACTTC
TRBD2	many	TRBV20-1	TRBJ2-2	CSALPGTSGRVGGELFF	TGCAGTGCTCTCCCCGGGACTAGCGGGAGAGTTGGCGGGGAGCTGTTTTTT
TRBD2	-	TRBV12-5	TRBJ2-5	CASGLFPGTSEETQYF	TGTGCTAGTGGTTTGTTCCCAGGGACTAGTGAAGAGACCCAGTACTTC
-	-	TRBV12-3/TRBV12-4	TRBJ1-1	CASSLRAGRNREAFF	TGTGCCAGCAGTTTACGAGCAGGCCGGAACAGGGAAGCTTTCTTT
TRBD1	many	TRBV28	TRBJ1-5	CASSSTGDGNQPQHF	TGTGCCAGCAGTTCGACAGGGGATGGCAATCAGCCCCAGCATTTT
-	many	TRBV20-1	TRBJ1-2	CSARDTVNYGYTF	TGCAGTGCTAGGGACACAGTTAACTATGGCTACACCTTC
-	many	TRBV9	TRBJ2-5	CASSVGTNTGLGETQYF	TGTGCCAGCAGCGTCGGAACTAATACAGGGTTAGGAGAGACCCAGTACTTC
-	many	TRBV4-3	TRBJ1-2	CASSPSPGDVYGYTF	TGCGCCAGCAGCCCAAGCCCAGGGGATGTCTATGGCTACACCTTC
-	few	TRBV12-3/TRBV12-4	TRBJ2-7	CASSRHRDEQYF	TGTGCCAGCAGCCGGCACAGGGACGAGCAGTACTTC
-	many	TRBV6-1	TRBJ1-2	CASSEFGSNYGYTF	TGTGCCAGCAGTGAATTCGGCAGTAACTATGGCTACACCTTC
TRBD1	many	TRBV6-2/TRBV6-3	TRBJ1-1	CASSYRAGGPNTEAFF	TGTGCCAGCAGTTATCGGGCAGGGGGCCCGAACACTGAAGCTTTCTTT
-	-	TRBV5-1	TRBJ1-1	CASSFRGDLDVTEAFF	TGCGCCAGCAGCTTTCGAGGGGATTTGGACGTCACTGAAGCTTTCTTT
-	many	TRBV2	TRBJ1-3	CASKQGDGNTIYF	TGTGCCAGCAAGCAGGGAGATGGAAACACCATATATTTT
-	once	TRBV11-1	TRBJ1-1	CASSLGPRRMNTEAFF	TGTGCCAGCAGCTTAGGCCCCAGACGAATGAACACTGAAGCTTTCTTT
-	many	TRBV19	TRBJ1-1	CASSIRSGRTEAFF	TGTGCCAGTAGTATTCGTTCGGGCAGGACAGAAGCTTTCTTT
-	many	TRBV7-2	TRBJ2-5	CASSLGYRQQETQYF	TGTGCCAGCAGCTTAGGTTATCGGCAGCAAGAGACCCAGTACTTC
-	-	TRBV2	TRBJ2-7	CASSPGTITYEQYF	TGTGCCAGCAGTCCCGGGACAATTACCTACGAGCAGTACTTC
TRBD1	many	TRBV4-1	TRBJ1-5	CASSHQTGVGNQPQHF	TGCGCCAGCAGCCATCAGACAGGGGTGGGCAATCAGCCCCAGCATTTT
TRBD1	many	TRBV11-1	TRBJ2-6	CASSSYNQGAGANVLTF	TGTGCCAGCAGCTCATATAATCAGGGGGCTGGGGCCAACGTCCTGACTTTC
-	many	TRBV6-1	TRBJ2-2	CASRRGVAGELFF	TGTGCCAGCAGAAGAGGGGTGGCCGGGGAGCTGTTTTTT
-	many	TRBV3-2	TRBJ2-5	CASSLTPGLSIQETQYF	TGTGCCAGCAGCCTCACCCCGGGACTCAGCATTCAAGAGACCCAGTACTTC
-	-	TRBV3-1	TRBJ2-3	CASSQDARSTDTQYF	TGTGCCAGCAGCCAAGATGCTCGGAGCACAGATACGCAGTATTTT
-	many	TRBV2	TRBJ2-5	CASSKGHNEETQYF	TGTGCCAGCAGTAAGGGACACAATGAAGAGACCCAGTACTTC
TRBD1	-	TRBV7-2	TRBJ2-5	CASSLARTGLETQYF	TGTGCCAGCAGCTTAGCTCGGACAGGGTTGGAGACCCAGTACTTC
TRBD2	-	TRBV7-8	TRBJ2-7	CASSPVAGDYEQYF	TGTGCCAGCAGCCCTGTGGCGGGAGACTACGAGCAGTACTTC